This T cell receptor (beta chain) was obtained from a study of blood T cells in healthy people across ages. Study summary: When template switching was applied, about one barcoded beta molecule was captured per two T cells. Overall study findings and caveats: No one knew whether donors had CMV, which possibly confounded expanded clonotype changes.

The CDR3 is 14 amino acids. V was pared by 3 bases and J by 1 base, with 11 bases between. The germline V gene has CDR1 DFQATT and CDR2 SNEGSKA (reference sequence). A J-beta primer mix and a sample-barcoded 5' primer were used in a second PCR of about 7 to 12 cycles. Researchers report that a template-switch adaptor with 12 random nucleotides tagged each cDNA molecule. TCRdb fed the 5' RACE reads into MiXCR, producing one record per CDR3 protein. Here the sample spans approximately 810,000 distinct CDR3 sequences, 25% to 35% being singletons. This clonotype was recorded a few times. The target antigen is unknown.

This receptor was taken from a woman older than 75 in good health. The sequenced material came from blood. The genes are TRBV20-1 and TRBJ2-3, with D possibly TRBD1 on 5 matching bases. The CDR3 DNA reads TGCAGTGCTAGTCCGCTGGGGCGCACAGATACGCAGTATTTT. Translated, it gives CSASPLGRTDTQYF.